What follows are 23 T cell receptor beta chains derived from one specimen sequenced in a study of regulatory T cells. The PCR used 52 TRBV and 13 TRBJ primers. This table comes from immunoSEQ multiplex PCR, and its TCRdb copy is limited to in-frame clones, with some not included. The sample yields 20,000 to 25,000 clones, nearly 90% seen once. Findings of the study overall: Hydrophobic residues at CDR3 positions 6 and 7 were enriched in conventional CD4+ T cells of CD3G-deficient patients.

Their target antigens are unknown. The sequenced sample consisted of conventional CD4+ T cells sorted from blood. These receptors all come from a child under 18 with CD3G deficiency.

This chain uses TRBV5-1 with TRBJ2-3; 12 nucleotides agree with TRBD2. The CDR3 loop spans 16 amino acids. With V trimmed by 0 bases and J by 5 bases, 4 bases remained unmatched. Germline lookup yields CDR1 SGHRS and CDR2 YFSETQ. The CDR3 DNA sequence: TGCGCCAGCAGCTTGGAGGCTAGCGGGAGGGGAGATACGCAGTATTTT. Residues: CASSLEASGRGDTQYF.

The chain carries TRBV5-1 and TRBJ1-1, with 8 bases aligning to TRBD1. The V segment lost 0 bases and the J segment 5 bases; nucleotides outside the gene matches: 3. This CDR3 has 14 amino acids. Looked up from germline, CDR1 is SGHRS and CDR2 is YFSETQ. CDR3 region: CASSLGTGKTEAFF. The CDR3 coding sequence is TGCGCCAGCAGCTTGGGGACAGGGAAAACTGAAGCTTTCTTT.

The V and J genes are TRBV10-1 and TRBJ2-2; D gene unclear. The V end lost 4 bases, the J end lost 6 bases, and 6 bases lay between the germline ends. The germline gives CDR1 WNHNN, CDR2 SYGVQD (reference sequence). The CDR3 has 12 residues. The CDR3 nucleotides read TGCGCCAGCAGTGGGCAACCCGGGGAGCTGTTTTTT. This gives the protein CASSGQPGELFF.

The chain recombines TRBV20-1 with TRBJ2-7, with a possible D match to TRBD1 (5 bases). Germline CDR1 reads DFQATT; CDR2 reads SNEGSKA (reference sequence). The CDR3 consists of 11 residues. The ends were cut back, 2 bases at V and 3 bases at J, with 5 bases in the middle. CDR3 coding DNA: TGCAGTGCTAGACAGGGCTACGAGCAGTACTTC. This codes for CSARQGYEQYF.

The chain joins TRBV6-1 to TRBJ1-5; weak D call: TRBD1 (6 bases). This CDR3 spans 15 amino acids. Trimming pared 6 bases from V and 4 bases from J, leaving 16 bases between. Germline V lookup: CDR1 MNHNS, CDR2 SASEGT. The CDR3 spells CASRGNRVRNQPQHF. DNA for the CDR3: TGTGCCAGCAGGGGAAACAGGGTGAGGAATCAGCCCCAGCATTTT.

The rearrangement joins TRBV5-1 to TRBJ2-3, with D tentatively TRBD2 (6 bases). The CDR3 runs 14 residues. The germline V and J ends were trimmed by 3 bases and 0 bases, with 8 bases remaining between them. The germline CDR1 and CDR2 sequences are SGHRS and YFSETQ. CDR3 in amino acids: CASSWGDSTDTQYF. The CDR3 DNA reads as TGCGCCAGCAGCTGGGGGGATAGCACAGATACGCAGTATTTT.

The chain is built from TRBV5-1 and TRBJ1-1, with D tentatively TRBD1 (6 bases). Deletions cut 0 bases from V and 5 bases from J, with 14 bases between. The germline V gene has CDR1 SGHRS and CDR2 YFSETQ. The CDR3 loop spans 15 amino acids. The CDR3 DNA is TGCGCCAGCAGCTTGGGGGCAGGGGCGCAGACTGAAGCTTTCTTT. It codes for CASSLGAGAQTEAFF.

The chain uses TRBV6-6 and TRBJ1-2, with TRBD1 matching 7 bases. CDR1 is MNHNY, CDR2 SVGAGI, per germline (reference sequence). The CDR3 totals 13 residues. The J segment lost 2 bases and the V segment lost 11 bases, leaving 8 bases of the junction unmatched. The CDR3 here is CAHRQGRNYGYTF. CDR3 DNA: TGTGCCCACCGACAGGGCAGGAACTATGGCTACACCTTC.

The J gene is TRBJ2-1, the V gene TRBV20-1; possible D gene TRBD1, 5 bases. In germline, CDR1 is DFQATT, CDR2 SNEGSKA (reference sequence). This CDR3 spans 11 amino acids. With 3 bases removed from V and 8 bases from J, the gap between germline ends came to 8 bases. The CDR3 nucleotides read TGCAGTGCTAGTACAGGCCATGAGCAGTTCTTC. It specifies CSASTGHEQFF.

This sequence joins TRBV5-1 and TRBJ1-4; D is ambiguous. CDR1 SGHRS and CDR2 YFSETQ come from the germline V gene. Trimming cost V 0 bases and J 7 bases, with 10 bases left between them. The CDR3 is 14 residues long. CDR3 nucleotides: TGCGCCAGCAGCTTGGGGCACGGGTCTGAAAAACTGTTTTTT. Amino acids: CASSLGHGSEKLFF.

V gene TRBV28 combines with J gene TRBJ2-2, with TRBD1 matching over 8 bases. CDR1 is MDHEN, CDR2 SYDVKM, per germline. Unmatched junction bases numbered 7, after V lost 2 bases and J lost 5 bases. The CDR3 runs 16 residues. The DNA of the CDR3 is TGTGCCAGCAGTTTAGGACAGGGAAGGGGAACCGGGGAGCTGTTTTTT. It is translated as CASSLGQGRGTGELFF.

This clone is a singleton in its sample. CDR3 sequence reads: CASSLGQGRYEQYF. The CDR3 DNA follows: TGCGCCAGCAGCTTGGGACAGGGCAGGTACGAGCAGTACTTC. The chain recombines TRBV5-1 with TRBJ2-7; 7 bases line up with TRBD1. CDR3 length: 14 amino acids. The junction had 4 bases not matched to a gene; V was cut back by 0 bases and J by 4 bases. The germline V gene encodes CDR1 SGHRS and CDR2 YFSETQ.

The chain is built from TRBV28 and TRBJ2-6; TRBD1 is a possible D gene (6 bases). V was trimmed by 6 bases and J by 0 bases, leaving 9 bases between them. Germline loops: CDR1 MDHEN, CDR2 SYDVKM. The CDR3 consists of 15 residues. The CDR3 DNA sequence: TGTGCCAGCAGAGCACAGGGCTCTGGGGCCAACGTCCTGACTTTC. The encoded protein is CASRAQGSGANVLTF.

A word on this clone: A junction end diverges from the germline sequence, so it may reflect a read error. Within the sample, other DNA sequences also encode this same CDR3. The rearrangement joins TRBV19 to TRBJ2-2; D is undetermined. The CDR3 runs 14 residues. CDR1 LNHDA and CDR2 SQIVND come from the germline V gene (reference sequence). The DNA for the CDR3 is TGCGCCAGTAGTATTGGTGGGTCGGCCGGGGAGCTGTTTTTT. Residues: CASSIGGSAGELFF.

This chain connects TRBV7-9 to TRBJ2-3; D may be TRBD1 or TRBD2 (5 bases each). Germline CDR1 SEHNR, CDR2 FQNEAQ (reference sequence). The germline V and J ends were trimmed by 5 bases and 7 bases, with 19 bases remaining between them. This CDR3 spans 15 amino acids. The CDR3 protein is CASSQPGRDVNTQYF. CDR3 DNA: TGTGCCAGCAGCCAACCGGGACGGGACGTAAATACGCAGTATTTT. The full variable domain, completed using reference TRBV7-9 and TRBJ2-3, is DTGVSQNPRHKITKRGQNVTFRCDPISEHNRLYWYRQTLGQGPEFLTYFQNEAQLEKSRLLSDRFSAERPKGSFSTLEIQRTEQGDSAMYLCASSQPGRDVNTQYFGPGTRLTVL.

This chain connects TRBV28 to TRBJ1-5, with TRBD1 matching 7 bases. The CDR3 totals 15 residues. Germline CDR1 is MDHEN and CDR2 is SYDVKM. J gave up 2 bases and V 6 bases, and 7 bases lay outside the gene matches. CDR3: CASSMGQIGNQPQHF. The CDR3 DNA reads as TGTGCCAGCAGCATGGGACAGATTGGCAATCAGCCCCAGCATTTT.

V and J are TRBV6-1 and TRBJ2-7; 8 nucleotides agree with TRBD1. The germline gives CDR1 MNHNS, CDR2 SASEGT. Unmatched junction bases numbered 9, after V lost 2 bases and J lost 6 bases. The CDR3 is made up of 15 amino acids. As DNA, the CDR3 is TGTGCCAGCAGTGAAAGCAGGGGGCGCGCGTCCGAGCAGTACTTC. It specifies CASSESRGRASEQYF.

The chain combines TRBV28 with TRBJ1-5; 7 positions agree with TRBD1. Germline CDR1 reads MDHEN; CDR2 reads SYDVKM. V dropped 5 bases and J dropped 5; count of bases not matched to a gene: 15. CDR3 length equals 17 residues. CDR3 nucleotide sequence: TGTGCCAGCAGTCCAACCCCGGGACAGTCGGCTTATCAGCCCCAGCATTTT. This encodes CASSPTPGQSAYQPQHF.

This clone was detected a few times. The chain joins TRBV5-1 to TRBJ2-7; 8 bases fit TRBD1. The CDR3 sequence is 17 residues long. Losses at the gene ends were 0 bases for V and 5 bases for J; bases not matched to a gene: 13. Germline CDR1 is SGHRS and CDR2 is YFSETQ. CDR3 nucleotide sequence: TGCGCCAGCAGCTTGGGGGCTGGGCCAGGGGGCTTGCACGAGCAGTACTTC. This codes for CASSLGAGPGGLHEQYF. Variable domain in full (rest from reference TRBV5-1 and TRBJ2-7): KAGVTQTPRYLIKTRGQQVTLSCSPISGHRSVSWYQQTPGQGLQFLFEYFSETQRNKGNFPGRFSGRQFSNSRSEMNVSTLELGDSALYLCASSLGAGPGGLHEQYFGPGTRLTVT.

The chain employs TRBV28 and TRBJ2-5; D is possibly TRBD2 (5 bases). Per germline, CDR1 MDHEN and CDR2 SYDVKM. Trimming took off 6 bases at V and 5 bases at J, with 19 bases between the two ends. The CDR3 runs to 15 residues. The CDR3 DNA reads TGTGCCAGCAGAGACTCGGCGGGTGGTGCGGAGACCCAGTACTTC. Protein: CASRDSAGGAETQYF.

The V call is TRBV21-1, the J call TRBJ2-7. TRBV21-1 is a pseudogene. CDR3 length equals 15 residues. As DNA, the CDR3 is TGTGCCAGCAGCAAAGGATGGATACCGAACTACGAGCAGTACTTC. Protein product: CASSKGWIPNYEQYF.

This chain joins TRBV28 and TRBJ2-4; 7 bases are a match to TRBD2. The V segment lost 5 bases and the J segment 4 bases; nucleotides outside the gene matches: 8. This CDR3 is built from 15 residues. The germline gives CDR1 MDHEN, CDR2 SYDVKM. The chain's CDR3 is CASSTVAGQKNIQYF. CDR3 nucleotide sequence: TGTGCCAGCAGTACGGTAGCGGGCCAAAAAAACATTCAGTACTTC. Filled out from reference TRBV28 and TRBJ2-4, the complete variable domain reads DVKVTQSSRYLVKRTGEKVFLECVQDMDHENMFWYRQDPGLGLRLIYFSYDVKMKEKGDIPEGYSVSREKKERFSLILESASTNQTSMYLCASSTVAGQKNIQYFGAGTRLSVL.

The CDR3 sequence is CASSIPGQGSEKLFF. Written as DNA, the CDR3 is TGTGCCAGCAGCATTCCGGGACAGGGGAGCGAAAAACTGTTTTTT. This chain connects TRBV28 to TRBJ1-4, with TRBD1 matching over 10 bases. The CDR3 totals 15 residues. Germline CDR1 is MDHEN and CDR2 is SYDVKM. Losses at the gene ends were 6 bases for V and 8 bases for J; bases not matched to a gene: 9.